This TCR beta chain was observed in a study of read filtering for tumor transcriptome and immune sequencing. The germline gives CDR1 ENHRY, CDR2 SYGVKD. V dropped 0 bases and J dropped 0; count of bases not matched to a gene: 3. CDR3 length: 17 amino acids. From approximately 400 ng of RNA, a library with molecular barcoded alpha/delta and beta/gamma adaptors was made. MiXCR, applied by TCRdb to the reads, yields one record per CDR3 protein. The data contain almost 40,000 distinct CDR3 sequences, 14% of them singletons. This clonotype came up many times. V gene TRBV10-3 combines with J gene TRBJ2-4; TRBD1 matches at 9 bases. This sequence was found in a donor older than 35 with multiple myeloma. Sequencing input: a population of CD138-negative cells sorted from bone marrow. The CDR3 protein is CAISESTGGLAKNIQYF. CDR3 DNA sequence: TGTGCCATCAGTGAGTCCACAGGGGGCCTAGCCAAAAACATTCAGTACTTC.